These 14 T cell receptor beta chains were sequenced from one sample in a study of blood T cell repertoires in COVID-19. TCRdb's table, derived via immunoSEQ multiplex PCR, lists solely in-frame clones and lacks some. The sample gives approximately 530,000 clones, approximately 88% of which show up once; roughly 7.3% is in the top ten. The sample taken for sequencing was peripheral blood. The receptors were sampled from a woman in her forties or fifties with COVID-19, enrolled during active disease.

The rearrangement links TRBV12-3 or TRBV12-4 to TRBJ1-4; no firm D call. The V gene lost 0 bases and the J gene lost 10 bases, with 6 bases spanning the gap. The CDR3 sequence is 12 residues long. The CDR3 spells CASSLAGAKLFF. As DNA, the CDR3 is TGTGCCAGCAGTTTAGCTGGAGCAAAACTGTTTTTT.

Points on this clone: Other DNA sequences in the sample encode the same CDR3. The genes are TRBV6-5 and TRBJ1-2, with D tentatively TRBD1 (5 bases). The germline V and J ends were trimmed by 7 bases and 2 bases, with 8 bases remaining between them. The germline V gene has CDR1 MNHEY and CDR2 SVGAGI. The CDR3 totals 12 residues. CDR3 region: CASTTANYGYTF. The CDR3 DNA sequence: TGTGCCAGCACGACAGCCAACTATGGCTACACCTTC.

This rearrangement joins TRBV19 to TRBJ2-1; 10 bases line up with TRBD1. Looked up from germline, CDR1 is LNHDA and CDR2 is SQIVND (reference sequence). Germline trimming cut 3 bases from V and 7 bases from J; bases unmatched to any gene: 9. The CDR3 totals 16 residues. The CDR3 nucleotides are TGTGCCAGTAGTATCTTCGGGACAGGGGTTATGAATGAGCAGTTCTTC. It specifies CASSIFGTGVMNEQFF.

V is TRBV5-4 and J is TRBJ2-7; 9 nucleotides match TRBD1. Germline CDR1 reads SGHNT; CDR2 reads YYREEE (reference sequence). The CDR3 is 14 residues long. The trim removed 4 bases at V and 1 base at J, leaving 3 bases unmatched. CDR3 nucleotide sequence: TGTGCCAGCAGCACGGACAGGGGTTCCTACGAGCAGTACTTC. Amino acids: CASSTDRGSYEQYF. Looking up the rest from reference TRBV5-4 and TRBJ2-7 gives the full variable domain: ETGVTQSPTHLIKTRGQQVTLRCSSQSGHNTVSWYQQALGQGPQFIFQYYREEENGRGNFPPRFSGLQFPNYSSELNVNALELDDSALYLCASSTDRGSYEQYFGPGTRLTVT.

The chain joins TRBV6-1 to TRBJ2-2; D unresolved. The CDR3 consists of 16 residues. The ends were cut back, 2 bases at V and 8 bases at J, with 18 bases in the middle. Germline V gene sequence: CDR1 MNHNS, CDR2 SASEGT. The CDR3 sequence is CASSEPGNPVRGELFF. The CDR3 DNA is TGTGCCAGCAGTGAACCCGGTAATCCCGTCCGAGGGGAGCTGTTTTTT.

This chain joins TRBV28 and TRBJ1-1, with TRBD1 as a possible D gene (6 bases). Germline V gene data show CDR1 as MDHEN and CDR2 as SYDVKM. Trimming removed 2 bases from V and 6 bases from J, with 7 bases in between. CDR3 size: 12 residues. The CDR3 coding sequence is TGTGCCAGCAGTTTAGAGGGGGCTGAAGCTTTCTTT. It specifies CASSLEGAEAFF.

V and J are TRBV5-1 and TRBJ1-6; D is possibly TRBD1 (6 bases). The V gene lost 3 bases and the J gene lost 8 bases, with 15 bases spanning the gap. The length of the CDR3 is 15 residues. CDR1 is SGHRS and CDR2 is YFSETQ in the germline V gene. The CDR3 here is CASSSYRAVDSPLHF. CDR3 coding DNA: TGCGCCAGCAGCTCTTACAGGGCGGTGGATTCACCCCTCCACTTT.

The chain joins TRBV18 to TRBJ1-2, with 7 bases aligning to TRBD1. Germline-derived CDR1 and CDR2 are KGHSH and LQKENI. With 1 base clipped from V and 6 bases from J, the junction kept 5 bases outside the gene matches. The CDR3 covers 14 residues. For the CDR3, the DNA is TGTGCCAGCTCACCACTAGGGACAGTTGATGGCTACACCTTC. Translation: CASSPLGTVDGYTF.

The V gene is TRBV9, the J gene TRBJ1-2; D is undetermined. Between the trimmed V and J ends, which lost 4 bases and 8 bases, there was a span of 15 bases. From germline, CDR1 is SGDLS and CDR2 YYNGEE. CDR3 length equals 13 residues. CDR3 nucleotide sequence: TGTGCCAGCAGCTCCGGAGTTCCCGCGGGCTACACCTTC. It yields the protein CASSSGVPAGYTF.

This sequence joins TRBV19 and TRBJ1-1, with D maybe TRBD1 (6 bases). Trimming pared 6 bases from V and 0 bases from J, leaving 14 bases between. The CDR3 covers 15 residues. CDR1 and CDR2 (germline): LNHDA, SQIVND (reference sequence). DNA for the CDR3: TGTGCCAGTAGCCGACAGGCTAACTTGAACACTGAAGCTTTCTTT. It encodes CASSRQANLNTEAFF.

The V and J genes are TRBV4-1 and TRBJ2-7; TRBD1 agrees at 10 bases. Germline V CDR1 and CDR2: MGHRA, YSYEKL. The CDR3 has 14 amino acids. After removal of 6 bases from V and 2 bases from J, the junction contained 4 bases not matched to a gene. CDR3 amino acids: CASRGTGEAYEQYF. The CDR3 nucleotides are TGCGCCAGCAGAGGGACAGGGGAAGCCTACGAGCAGTACTTC.

This rearrangement joins TRBV5-1 to TRBJ1-3; 8 nucleotides line up with TRBD1. Germline-derived CDR1 and CDR2 are SGHRS and YFSETQ. CDR3 size: 13 residues. V lost 2 bases to trimming and J lost 10 bases; unmatched junction nucleotides: 5. CDR3 nucleotide sequence: TGCGCCAGCAGCTTACAGGGGGACCGGACCATATATTTT. Encoded protein: CASSLQGDRTIYF.

The chain combines TRBV24-1 with TRBJ2-3, with TRBD2 identical over 8 bases. Germline CDR1 KGHDR, CDR2 SFDVKD. The CDR3 is 15 amino acids. The junction had 3 bases not matched to a gene; V was cut back by 1 base and J by 4 bases. CDR3 sequence reads: CATSDFGGGPDTQYF. CDR3 coding DNA: TGTGCCACCAGTGATTTCGGGGGGGGGCCAGATACGCAGTATTTT.

J is TRBJ1-2 and V is TRBV4-2; TRBD1 might be the D (5 bases). The CDR3 has 13 amino acids. The V and J ends lost 0 bases and 8 bases respectively, with 10 bases between them. In germline, CDR1 is LGHNA, CDR2 YNFKEQ. The CDR3 protein is CASSQEQGLGYTF. The CDR3 DNA sequence: TGTGCCAGCAGCCAAGAGCAGGGTCTGGGCTACACCTTC.